These 9 T cell receptor beta chains were all obtained from the same sample, sequenced in a study of blood T cells in healthy people across ages. Primers used in a second PCR of roughly 7 to 12 cycles were a sample-barcoded 5' primer and a J-beta primer mix. TCRdb reanalysed the 5' RACE reads using MiXCR and keeps one entry per CDR3 protein. The sample consists of around 520,000 distinct CDR3 sequences, about 28% of them appearing once. The data also belong to a second study, concerning T cells of mothers and their children.

Sequenced input: blood. The source of these receptors is a boy aged 2-9 years in good health.

J is TRBJ2-1 and V is TRBV11-2; perhaps D is TRBD1 or TRBD2 (5 bases each). The last part of the DNA fits TRBJ2-5 better; the J call may be wrong. The CDR3 has 18 residues. Germline values: CDR1 SGHAT, CDR2 FQNNGV. The CDR3: CASSLDLRDLGAQETQYF. CDR3 sequence (DNA): TGTGCCAGCAGCTTAGATCTCCGGGACCTCGGAGCACAAGAGACCCAGTACTTC.

This clonotype was seen more than once but under ten times. The chain recombines TRBV5-1 with TRBJ2-1; D gene ambiguous. Germline V gene data show CDR1 as SGHRS and CDR2 as YFSETQ. The V end lost 1 base, the J end lost 0 bases, and 11 bases lay between the germline ends. This CDR3 comprises 16 residues. The CDR3 nucleotides read TGCGCCAGCAGCTTGTGGTTAGTGAGCTCCTACAATGAGCAGTTCTTC. Translated: CASSLWLVSSYNEQFF.

This clonotype has only one observation. The chain recombines TRBV7-2 with TRBJ2-3; 8 bases align to TRBD2. The CDR3 is 20 amino acids. Trimming cost V 5 bases and J 1 base; bases outside gene matches: 20. Germline V gene lookup returns CDR1 SGHTA and CDR2 FQGNSA. The CDR3 region has the DNA TGTGCCAGCAGCCGTCCCAAGGTGGGCTCAGCGGGGGAAGGCACAGATACGCAGTATTTT. Amino acid sequence: CASSRPKVGSAGEGTDTQYF. The entire variable domain, with the rest obtained from reference TRBV7-2 and TRBJ2-3, is as follows: GAGVSQSPSNKVTEKGKDVELRCDPISGHTALYWYRQSLGQGLEFLIYFQGNSAPDKSGLPSDRFSAERTGGSVSTLTIQRTQQEDSAVYLCASSRPKVGSAGEGTDTQYFGPGTRLTVL.

This clonotype was detected a few times. The J gene is TRBJ2-2, the V gene TRBV18, with D perhaps assigned TRBD1 or TRBD2 (6 bases each). Germline V lookup: CDR1 KGHSH, CDR2 LQKENI. The CDR3 sequence is 15 residues long. Trimming shortened V by 6 bases and J by 0 bases, and 11 bases separated the two germline ends. The CDR3 spells CASSPGATNTGELFF. CDR3 DNA sequence: TGTGCCAGCTCCCCGGGGGCCACGAACACCGGGGAGCTGTTTTTT.

To note about this clonotype: The CDR3 does not close with the conserved phenylalanine or tryptophan, likely indicating a read error. The chain is built from TRBV5-1 and TRBJ1-2; 8 bases match TRBD1. Germline trimming cut 4 bases from V and 5 bases from J; bases unmatched to any gene: 4. The CDR3 is 13 amino acids. From germline, CDR1 is SGHRS and CDR2 YFSETQ. This chain's CDR3 is CASSPGQGYGYTL. Written as DNA, the CDR3 is TGCGCCAGCAGCCCCGGACAGGGTTATGGCTACACCCTC.

The chain uses TRBV5-5 and TRBJ2-7; TRBD1 or TRBD2 may be the D gene (6 bases each). V was pared by 3 bases and J by 6 bases, with 19 bases between. Germline-derived CDR1 and CDR2 are SGHKS and YYEKEE (reference sequence). This CDR3 contains 15 residues. Written as DNA, the CDR3 is TGTGCCAGCAGCTATTCCGGGGGCTCGTTAGGCGAGCAGTACTTC. Its translation: CASSYSGGSLGEQYF.

The rearrangement uses TRBV12-3 or TRBV12-4 and TRBJ2-5, with D maybe TRBD2 (6 bases). The J call is uncertain, as TRBJ2-1 better fits the DNA end. This CDR3 region has 11 residues. In DNA, the CDR3 is TGTGCCAGCAGTTGGCGGGGTGAGCAGTTCTTC. As protein: CASSWRGEQFF.

The rearrangement joins TRBV29-1 to TRBJ2-5, with a possible D match to TRBD1 (5 bases). CDR3 length: 12 amino acids. V was shortened by 3 bases and J by 5 bases, with 10 bases between the two germline ends. Germline CDR1 reads SQVTM; CDR2 reads ANQGSEA. CDR3 in amino acids: CSVDSGLETQYF. CDR3 coding DNA: TGCAGCGTTGATTCAGGGTTGGAGACCCAGTACTTC.

This clonotype was recorded a few times. The chain joins TRBV2 to TRBJ1-2; the D gene is possibly TRBD1 (5 bases). This CDR3 is built from 17 residues. Trimming stripped 8 bases from V and 1 base from J, with 23 bases between. Germline V gene lookup returns CDR1 SNHLY and CDR2 FYNNEI. Here the CDR3 reads CASLRAGTGGFNYGYTF. The CDR3 DNA is TGTGCCAGCCTGAGAGCCGGAACGGGGGGATTTAACTATGGCTACACCTTC.